This TCR beta chain is drawn from a study of T-cell reconstitution after alpha-beta-depleted transplantation in children. This clonotype was seen ten or more times. It was with unique molecular identifiers that the TCRbeta library was prepared. TCRdb re-called the PCR reads through MiXCR, storing one row per CDR3 protein. Among 170,000 or so distinct CDR3 sequences listed, 6.5% to 7.5% were seen once. The V gene's germline CDR1 is GTSNPN and CDR2 SVGIG (reference sequence). V was cut by 1 base and J by 2 bases, with 6 bases left in between. This CDR3 comprises 12 residues. This sequence joins TRBV30 and TRBJ2-7, with no clear D. Material: PBMCs from the stem cell graft donor, obtained from the stem cell graft. The clonotype comes from a human donor who donated a stem cell graft to a child with Wiskott-Aldrich syndrome. The CDR3 sequence: CAWSAGAYEQYF. CDR3 DNA sequence: TGTGCCTGGAGTGCAGGAGCCTACGAGCAGTACTTC.